These 17 T cell receptor beta chains were sequenced from one sample in a study of blood T cell repertoires in COVID-19 (dated by TCRdb to 2018 to 2020). The library was generated by the immunoSEQ multiplex PCR assay. Held by TCRdb, this immuneACCESS table contains in-frame sequences only and omits some clones. Under half of the omission traces to an unresolved V gene where checked; the cause of the rest is unknown. This sample lists about 81,000 clones; around 91% were detected once. The ten largest make up 12% of the sample. The sample consisted of peripheral blood. These receptors all come from a man in his sixties or seventies with active or convalescent COVID-19.

This rearrangement joins TRBV4-1 to TRBJ2-3; D uncertain. The CDR3 runs 14 residues. The V and J ends lost 3 bases and 2 bases respectively, with 9 bases between them. Germline CDR1 and CDR2: MGHRA and YSYEKL. In nucleotides, the CDR3 is TGCGCCAGCAGCCATTATACTCACACAGATACGCAGTATTTT. This sequence encodes CASSHYTHTDTQYF.

The chain combines TRBV3-1 (or the pseudogene TRBV3-2) with TRBJ2-7; the D gene is possibly TRBD2 (6 bases). The V gene lost 4 bases and the J gene lost 3 bases, with 16 bases spanning the gap. The CDR3 is made up of 15 amino acids. CDR1 and CDR2 (germline): LGHDT, YNNKEL (reference sequence). The CDR3 reads CASSRRGLVGYEQYF. For the CDR3, the DNA is TGTGCCAGCAGCCGAAGGGGACTGGTGGGCTACGAGCAGTACTTC.

The chain is built from TRBV3-1 (or the pseudogene TRBV3-2) and TRBJ2-7, with D possibly matching TRBD1 (6 bases). The CDR3 has 15 residues. Germline V gene lookup returns CDR1 LGHDT and CDR2 YNNKEL (reference sequence). The V end was cut by 0 bases, the J end by 2 bases, with 11 bases between. The CDR3 nucleotides are TGTGCCAGCAGCCAAGACCCAGGGGCGGCCTACGAGCAGTACTTC. This translates into CASSQDPGAAYEQYF.

This clone is classed as medium-sized. The chain carries TRBV30 and TRBJ1-1; TRBD1 is a possible D gene (6 bases). The CDR3 contains 13 residues. Germline V lookup: CDR1 GTSNPN, CDR2 SVGIG (reference sequence). V was cut by 5 bases and J by 4 bases, with 14 bases left in between. The CDR3 DNA is TGTGCCTGGGAGGGGCAGGACAGCACTGAAGCTTTCTTT. It translates to CAWEGQDSTEAFF. The whole variable domain, filled in from reference TRBV30 and TRBJ1-1, reads SQTIHQWPATLVQPVGSPLSLECTVEGTSNPNLYWYRQAAGRGLQLLFYSVGIGQISSEVPQNLSASRPQDRQFILSSKKLLLSDSGFYLCAWEGQDSTEAFFGQGTRLTVV.

This clone was detected only once. The chain is built from TRBV27 and TRBJ1-1, with TRBD1 matching over 8 bases. The CDR3 length is 14 residues. Looked up from germline, CDR1 is MNHEY and CDR2 is SMNVEV (reference sequence). Trimming took 3 bases from V and 4 from J; bases not matched to a gene: 4. The CDR3 is CASSLTGVLTEAFF. The CDR3 nucleotides are TGTGCCAGCAGTTTGACAGGGGTACTCACTGAAGCTTTCTTT.

This clone was seen once. The rearrangement uses TRBV7-2 and TRBJ2-7, with 12 bases aligning to TRBD2. With V trimmed by 7 bases and J by 7 bases, 14 bases remained unmatched. Germline-derived CDR1 and CDR2 are SGHTA and FQGNSA. CDR3 size: 16 residues. This chain's CDR3 is CASKFSSGGAAQEQYF. The CDR3 DNA reads as TGTGCCAGCAAATTCTCTAGCGGGGGGGCGGCTCAGGAGCAGTACTTC.

This chain joins TRBV3-1 (or the pseudogene TRBV3-2) and TRBJ2-1; TRBD2 agrees at 11 bases. The CDR3 totals 16 residues. The junction had 3 bases not matched to a gene; V was cut back by 1 base and J by 4 bases. Germline V gives CDR1 LGHDT, CDR2 YNNKEL (reference sequence). The DNA of the CDR3 is TGTGCCAGCAGCCAAGGTAGCGGGGGGGTATACAATGAGCAGTTCTTC. Translation: CASSQGSGGVYNEQFF.

The rearrangement uses TRBV6-2 or TRBV6-3 and TRBJ2-5; TRBD2 agrees at 7 bases. This CDR3 is built from 16 residues. Germline V lookup: CDR1 MNHEY, CDR2 SVGEGT. The V gene end was trimmed by 2 bases and the J gene end by 7 bases; junction bases not matched to a gene: 13. CDR3 residues: CASSYGPRGPGGTQYF. Here the CDR3 DNA reads TGTGCCAGCAGTTACGGCCCTCGGGGCCCGGGGGGGACCCAGTACTTC.

This rearrangement joins TRBV18 to TRBJ2-3; 8 nucleotides match TRBD1. The CDR3 totals 15 residues. Germline trimming cut 2 bases from V and 2 bases from J; bases unmatched to any gene: 3. CDR1 is KGHSH, CDR2 LQKENI, per germline. CDR3 nucleotides: TGTGCCAGCTCACCAATACAGGGGGACACAGATACGCAGTATTTT. It encodes CASSPIQGDTDTQYF.

V usage is TRBV6-5 and J usage is TRBJ1-1; D is ambiguous. The CDR3 extends over 13 amino acids. Looked up from germline, CDR1 is MNHEY and CDR2 is SVGAGI. V lost 0 bases and J 6 bases, leaving 8 bases between the germline ends. CDR3 region: CASSYSGSAEAFF. The CDR3 DNA is TGTGCCAGCAGTTACTCGGGGAGCGCTGAAGCTTTCTTT.

This sequence joins TRBV7-2 and TRBJ2-7; 16 bases fit TRBD2. Trimming cost V 2 bases and J 3 bases; bases outside gene matches: 4. The germline V gene has CDR1 SGHTA and CDR2 FQGNSA. This CDR3 has 17 amino acids. The CDR3 is CASSLFGTSGGDYEQYF. The CDR3 coding sequence is TGTGCCAGCAGCTTATTTGGGACTAGCGGGGGGGACTACGAGCAGTACTTC.

The V and J genes are TRBV19 and TRBJ1-2, with 11 positions matching TRBD1. This CDR3 is 16 amino acids long. Trimming at V came to 6 bases and at J to 6 bases, leaving 12 bases not matched to a gene. The V gene's germline CDR1 is LNHDA and CDR2 SQIVND (reference sequence). The CDR3 loop reads CASRRTGGEIGNGYTF. For the CDR3, the DNA is TGTGCCAGTAGGAGGACAGGGGGCGAAATTGGGAATGGCTACACCTTC.

CDR3 protein: CASSQVLFSRETQYF. The CDR3 DNA is TGCGCCAGCAGCCAGGTTCTATTCTCTAGGGAGACCCAGTACTTC. This sequence joins TRBV4-3 and TRBJ2-5; D not certain. The CDR3 contains 15 residues. Germline V CDR1 and CDR2: LGHNA, YSLEER. V was pared by 3 bases and J by 5 bases, with 16 bases between.

CDR3 in amino acids: CASSELETDTQYF. DNA of the CDR3: TGTGCCAGCAGTGAACTGGAGACAGATACGCAGTATTTT. V gene TRBV2 combines with J gene TRBJ2-3; D unclear. The V end was cut by 2 bases, the J end by 3 bases, with 6 bases between. Per germline, CDR1 SNHLY and CDR2 FYNNEI. The CDR3 covers 13 residues.

This clone came up once. The chain links TRBV7-9 to TRBJ2-1; maybe TRBD2 (5 bases). The CDR3 has 17 residues. Germline CDR1 is SEHNR and CDR2 is FQNEAQ (reference sequence). V was clipped by 1 base and J by 0 bases, with 13 bases between them. This chain's CDR3 is CASSLGAVGSSYNEQFF. CDR3 in DNA: TGTGCCAGCAGCTTAGGGGCCGTGGGGAGCTCCTACAATGAGCAGTTCTTC.

This clone occurred a few times. The chain recombines TRBV2 with TRBJ1-2, with D unclear. The CDR3 runs to 13 residues. The V and J ends lost 4 bases and 8 bases respectively, with 14 bases between them. Germline loops: CDR1 SNHLY, CDR2 FYNNEI. The CDR3 DNA is TGTGCCAGCAGTGCCCAATCGGGAGGAGGCTACACCTTC. It yields the protein CASSAQSGGGYTF.

The gene calls are TRBV7-2 and TRBJ1-5; D call uncertain. V dropped 2 bases and J dropped 3 bases, with 8 bases sitting between them. This CDR3 has 14 residues. Germline V gene data show CDR1 as SGHTA and CDR2 as FQGNSA. This CDR3 is CASSLRRLNQPQHF. The CDR3 DNA sequence: TGTGCCAGCAGCTTAAGGCGGCTCAATCAGCCCCAGCATTTT.